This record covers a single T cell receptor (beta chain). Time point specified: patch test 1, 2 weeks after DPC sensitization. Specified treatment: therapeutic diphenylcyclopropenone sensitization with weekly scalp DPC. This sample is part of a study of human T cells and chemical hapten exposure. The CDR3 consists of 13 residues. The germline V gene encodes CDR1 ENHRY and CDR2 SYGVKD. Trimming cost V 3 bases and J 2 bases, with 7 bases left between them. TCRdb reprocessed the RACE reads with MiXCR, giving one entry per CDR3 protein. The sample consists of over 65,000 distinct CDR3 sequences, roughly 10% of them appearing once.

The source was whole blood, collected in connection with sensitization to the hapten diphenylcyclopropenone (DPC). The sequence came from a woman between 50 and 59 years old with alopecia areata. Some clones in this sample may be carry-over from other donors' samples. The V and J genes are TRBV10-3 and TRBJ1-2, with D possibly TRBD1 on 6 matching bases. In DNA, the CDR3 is TGTGCCATCAGTGAACAGGGAAACTATGGCTACACCTTC. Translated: CAISEQGNYGYTF.